One sample yielded the 31 T cell receptor beta chains listed below, sequenced in a study of blood T cell repertoires in COVID-19. Profiled with immunoSEQ multiplex PCR; TCRdb holds only in-frame clones, not every one. The repertoire holds around 220,000 clones, with around 84% as singletons. Source material: PBMCs or T cells enriched from blood (not recorded which). These receptors were taken from a woman in her 40s with acute COVID-19.

The gene calls are TRBV27 and TRBJ1-1; D remains unclear. The V end was cut by 5 bases, the J end by 1 base, with 17 bases between. The length of the CDR3 is 16 residues. CDR1 is MNHEY and CDR2 is SMNVEV in the germline V gene (reference sequence). The CDR3 sequence is CASSPDPIRGNTEAFF. The CDR3 DNA sequence: TGTGCCAGCAGTCCCGACCCAATTCGGGGGAACACTGAAGCTTTCTTT.

The chain has TRBV9 and TRBJ1-4, with D maybe TRBD1 (6 bases). V was cut by 0 bases and J by 4 bases, with 10 bases left in between. This CDR3 has 15 amino acids. Germline V gene sequence: CDR1 SGDLS, CDR2 YYNGEE. The CDR3 region has the DNA TGTGCCAGCAGCGTAGTTGCAGGGGATAATGAAAAACTGTTTTTT. Protein product: CASSVVAGDNEKLFF.

The J gene is TRBJ1-5, the V gene TRBV6-2 or TRBV6-3, with 8 bases matching TRBD1. The junction had 5 bases not matched to a gene; V was cut back by 3 bases and J by 1 base. In germline, CDR1 is MNHEY, CDR2 SVGEGT. CDR3 size: 16 residues. The CDR3 DNA reads as TGTGCCAGCAGTTATCCCAGGGGGCGAAGCAATCAGCCCCAGCATTTT. Amino acids: CASSYPRGRSNQPQHF.

This CDR3 is CASSEGQGAGGYTF. For the CDR3, the DNA is TGTGCCAGCAGTGAAGGACAGGGGGCCGGTGGCTACACCTTC. The gene calls are TRBV6-4 and TRBJ1-2; 11 bases match TRBD1. The V and J ends lost 3 bases and 7 bases, in that order; junction bases with no gene match: 4. Germline CDR1 reads MRHNA; CDR2 reads SNTAGT. CDR3 length equals 14 residues.

The CDR3 DNA reads TGTGCCAGCAGCGTAGGGTCACAGGGGCAGAACTATGGCTACACCTTC. It yields the protein CASSVGSQGQNYGYTF. The genes are TRBV9 and TRBJ1-2; 7 bases are a match to TRBD1. J lost 2 bases, V lost 0 bases, and 7 bases had no gene match. CDR1 SGDLS and CDR2 YYNGEE come from the germline V gene. This CDR3 contains 16 residues. The full variable domain, rest sourced from reference TRBV9 and TRBJ1-2, is DSGVTQTPKHLITATGQRVTLRCSPRSGDLSVYWYQQSLDQGLQFLIQYYNGEERAKGNILERFSAQQFPDLHSELNLSSLELGDSALYFCASSVGSQGQNYGYTFGSGTRLTVV.

This clone was detected only once. The rearrangement links TRBV15 to TRBJ2-3; D ambiguous. This CDR3 comprises 14 residues. The germline gives CDR1 LNHNV, CDR2 YYDKDF (reference sequence). With 0 bases removed from V and 1 base from J, the gap between germline ends came to 5 bases. The CDR3 DNA reads as TGTGCCACCAGCAGAGATCTTGGCACAGATACGCAGTATTTT. It specifies CATSRDLGTDTQYF.

At least ten counts were recorded for this clone. This chain joins TRBV9 and TRBJ1-2; 9 positions match TRBD1. V trimming: 5 bases; J trimming: 8 bases; junction bases outside the gene matches: 7. The length of the CDR3 is 13 residues. Germline V gives CDR1 SGDLS, CDR2 YYNGEE. The CDR3 DNA sequence: TGTGCCAGCAGAGCCGGACAGGGGTACGGCTACACCTTC. The encoded protein is CASRAGQGYGYTF.

There are a few counts of this clone. V usage is TRBV18 and J usage is TRBJ2-3; TRBD1 might be the D (5 bases). V dropped 0 bases and J dropped 0 bases, with 10 bases sitting between them. Germline CDR1 KGHSH, CDR2 LQKENI. The CDR3 length is 16 residues. Here the CDR3 DNA reads TGTGCCAGCTCACCACCGTTTCCAGGGAGCACAGATACGCAGTATTTT. This translates into CASSPPFPGSTDTQYF.

The chain is built from TRBV27 and TRBJ1-6; possibly TRBD1 for D (5 bases). Germline loops: CDR1 MNHEY, CDR2 SMNVEV (reference sequence). Deletions cut 5 bases from V and 7 bases from J, with 21 bases between. This CDR3 contains 17 residues. This chain's CDR3 is CASSRRSGTGENSPLHF. For the CDR3, the DNA is TGTGCCAGCAGTCGCCGTTCCGGGACGGGGGAGAATTCACCCCTCCACTTT.

V and J are TRBV12-5 and TRBJ1-1; the D gene is possibly TRBD1 (6 bases). V was clipped by 4 bases and J by 0 bases, with 12 bases between them. In germline, CDR1 is LGHNT, CDR2 FRNRAP. The CDR3 runs to 15 residues. As DNA, the CDR3 is TGTGCTAGTGGTTCAAACAGGGCCTTGAACACTGAAGCTTTCTTT. Encoded protein: CASGSNRALNTEAFF. Using reference TRBV12-5 and TRBJ1-1 for the parts outside the CDR3, the full variable domain is DARVTQTPRHKVTEMGQEVTMRCQPILGHNTVFWYRQTMMQGLELLAYFRNRAPLDDSGMPKDRFSAEMPDATLATLKIQPSEPRDSAVYFCASGSNRALNTEAFFGQGTRLTVV.

This clone was detected once. The chain has TRBV4-2 and TRBJ1-5, with D possibly being TRBD1 (6 bases). The germline V and J ends were trimmed by 5 bases and 0 bases, with 8 bases remaining between them. This CDR3 is built from 14 residues. CDR1 and CDR2 (germline): LGHNA, YNFKEQ. CDR3 sequence reads: CASSEGHSNQPQHF. Written as DNA, the CDR3 is TGTGCCAGCAGCGAGGGACATAGCAATCAGCCCCAGCATTTT.

The V gene is TRBV7-9, the J gene TRBJ1-2; possibly TRBD1 for D (5 bases). CDR1 is SEHNR, CDR2 FQNEAQ, per germline (reference sequence). The CDR3 length is 15 residues. Trimming shortened V by 5 bases and J by 0 bases, and 13 bases separated the two germline ends. DNA of the CDR3: TGTGCCAGCAGCCCGCGGGACGGCGCTAACTATGGCTACACCTTC. Translated: CASSPRDGANYGYTF.

The V call is TRBV27, the J call TRBJ1-6; weak D call: TRBD1 (5 bases). With 0 bases removed from V and 10 bases from J, the gap between germline ends came to 13 bases. There are 15 residues in the CDR3. CDR1 and CDR2 from the germline V gene are MNHEY and SMNVEV (reference sequence). CDR3 sequence (DNA): TGTGCCAGCAGTTTATCGTGGGGGGTTAACTCACCCCTCCACTTT. Residues: CASSLSWGVNSPLHF.

This clone showed up just a few times. J is TRBJ1-1 and V is TRBV7-8, with a weak D call TRBD1 (5 bases). The germline V and J ends were trimmed by 2 bases and 1 base, with 11 bases remaining between them. Per germline, CDR1 SGHVS and CDR2 FQNEAQ. The CDR3 is made up of 15 amino acids. The CDR3 loop is CASSLQPRENTEAFF. CDR3 DNA: TGTGCCAGCAGCTTACAGCCCAGGGAGAACACTGAAGCTTTCTTT.

V usage is TRBV19 and J usage is TRBJ1-1; D is ambiguous. CDR1 is LNHDA, CDR2 SQIVND, per germline (reference sequence). The CDR3 totals 14 residues. The V end was cut by 0 bases, the J end by 4 bases, with 9 bases between. CDR3 protein: CASSIDSTSTEAFF. The CDR3 DNA reads TGTGCCAGTAGTATAGACAGTACAAGCACTGAAGCTTTCTTT.

The gene calls are TRBV28 and TRBJ1-2, with 8 bases lining up with TRBD1. The CDR3 consists of 15 residues. Germline V gene sequence: CDR1 MDHEN, CDR2 SYDVKM. V lost 8 bases and J lost 8; bases outside the gene matches: 16. This CDR3 reads CASGPADREGVGYTF. The CDR3 DNA reads as TGTGCCAGCGGACCCGCGGACAGGGAAGGCGTAGGCTACACCTTC.

The chain combines TRBV3-1 (or the pseudogene TRBV3-2) with TRBJ2-3, with 8 nucleotides matching TRBD2. Per the germline V gene, CDR1 is LGHDT and CDR2 is YNNKEL (reference sequence). The length of the CDR3 is 16 residues. J lost 2 bases, V lost 3 bases, and 7 bases had no gene match. The CDR3 spells CASSQRRGATTDTQYF. CDR3 DNA sequence: TGTGCCAGCAGCCAGCGGCGGGGGGCTACCACAGATACGCAGTATTTT.

This sequence joins TRBV10-1 and TRBJ2-4, with TRBD2 identical over 8 bases. The CDR3 has 15 amino acids. CDR1 is WNHNN and CDR2 is SYGVQD in the germline V gene (reference sequence). The V segment lost 3 bases and the J segment 0 bases; nucleotides outside the gene matches: 1. CDR3 coding DNA: TGCGCCAGCAGTGACGGGAGGGGAGCCAAAAACATTCAGTACTTC. Protein product: CASSDGRGAKNIQYF.

J is TRBJ1-3 and V is TRBV11-3; maybe TRBD1 (6 bases). The germline gives CDR1 SGHNT, CDR2 YENEEA. The CDR3 has 14 residues. V dropped 2 bases and J dropped 3 bases, with 8 bases sitting between them. The CDR3 coding sequence is TGTGCCAGCAGCTTAACAGGGAATGGAAACACCATATATTTT. Residues: CASSLTGNGNTIYF.

The rearrangement uses TRBV5-1 and TRBJ1-1; 7 bases match TRBD1. CDR1 and CDR2 (germline): SGHRS, YFSETQ. J lost 0 bases, V lost 4 bases, and 18 bases had no gene match. The length of the CDR3 is 19 residues. The CDR3, as DNA: TGCGCCAGCAGCAGACACTACCGGACAGGCAAAAACCTGAACACTGAAGCTTTCTTT. It encodes CASSRHYRTGKNLNTEAFF.

The chain employs TRBV30 and TRBJ2-5; a possible D gene is TRBD2 (5 bases). V lost 2 bases, J lost 5 bases, and 12 bases lay in between. Germline CDR1 and CDR2: GTSNPN and SVGIG (reference sequence). The CDR3 sequence is 13 residues long. The CDR3 spells CAWSSDSEETQYF. The CDR3 DNA sequence: TGTGCCTGGAGTTCAGATAGCGAGGAGACCCAGTACTTC. The full variable domain, its missing parts supplied by reference TRBV30 and TRBJ2-5, is SQTIHQWPATLVQPVGSPLSLECTVEGTSNPNLYWYRQAAGRGLQLLFYSVGIGQISSEVPQNLSASRPQDRQFILSSKKLLLSDSGFYLCAWSSDSEETQYFGPGTRLLVL.

The J gene is TRBJ1-4, the V gene TRBV7-9, with 7 bases matching TRBD1. Germline values: CDR1 SEHNR, CDR2 FQNEAQ (reference sequence). The CDR3 totals 15 residues. V shed 5 bases, J shed 4 bases, and the junction held 7 bases outside the gene matches. The CDR3 spells CASSKTGQLNEKLFF. In DNA, the CDR3 is TGTGCCAGCAGCAAAACGGGACAGCTTAATGAAAAACTGTTTTTT.

The CDR3 here is CASSDTGDYGYTF. Here the CDR3 DNA reads TGTGCCAGCAGCGATACAGGGGACTATGGCTACACCTTC. V gene TRBV6-2 or TRBV6-3 combines with J gene TRBJ1-2; 7 positions match TRBD1. The germline gives CDR1 MNHEY, CDR2 SVGEGT. This CDR3 has 13 amino acids. V lost 6 bases to trimming and J lost 3 bases; unmatched junction nucleotides: 4.

This clone was detected only a few times. V and J are TRBV5-5 and TRBJ2-5; tentatively, D is TRBD1 (6 bases). Germline V CDR1 and CDR2: SGHKS, YYEKEE (reference sequence). V was pared by 6 bases and J by 2 bases, with 11 bases between. The CDR3 spans 13 residues. Here the CDR3 DNA reads TGTGCCAGCACCCCGGACAGACAAGAGACCCAGTACTTC. It translates to CASTPDRQETQYF.

The chain carries TRBV4-3 and TRBJ2-3; no clear D gene. Germline CDR1 is LGHNA and CDR2 is YSLEER. V was trimmed by 0 bases and J by 10 bases, leaving 14 bases between them. This CDR3 has 14 residues. Written as DNA, the CDR3 is TGCGCCAGCAGCCAAGACCATATCTCTATCTCGCAGTATTTT. Its translation is CASSQDHISISQYF.

V usage is TRBV28 and J usage is TRBJ1-2; possibly TRBD1 for D (5 bases). V dropped 8 bases and J dropped 7 bases, with 17 bases sitting between them. This CDR3 spans 13 amino acids. Per the germline V gene, CDR1 is MDHEN and CDR2 is SYDVKM. CDR3 residues: CASGGRAQGGYTF. The CDR3 DNA reads TGTGCCAGCGGCGGCAGGGCCCAGGGTGGCTACACCTTC.

The chain carries TRBV9 and TRBJ2-4; weak D call: TRBD1 (6 bases). The germline V and J ends were trimmed by 4 bases and 2 bases, with 16 bases remaining between them. CDR1 and CDR2 from the germline V gene are SGDLS and YYNGEE. This CDR3 comprises 16 residues. CDR3 nucleotides: TGTGCCAGCAGCCCCTCCACAGGGCTTCCCAAAAACATTCAGTACTTC. It encodes CASSPSTGLPKNIQYF.

The CDR3 DNA sequence: TGTGCCAGCAGGAGGATGGCGACTGAAGCTTTCTTT. Translated, it gives CASRRMATEAFF. V is TRBV2 and J is TRBJ1-1; no clear D gene. Trimming pared 6 bases from V and 5 bases from J, leaving 10 bases between. The CDR3 has 12 amino acids. CDR1 SNHLY and CDR2 FYNNEI come from the germline V gene.

J is TRBJ1-2 and V is TRBV6-2 or TRBV6-3; D is unresolved. The CDR3 is 12 residues long. Trimming pared 5 bases from V and 3 bases from J, leaving 7 bases between. Germline V gene sequence: CDR1 MNHEY, CDR2 SVGEGT. DNA for the CDR3: TGTGCCAGCAGTCCGGACTACTATGGCTACACCTTC. Amino acids: CASSPDYYGYTF.

This clone has just one count. DNA for the CDR3: TGTGCCAGCAGCTTGGGGCTCGGGGGATCTTCCTACGAGCAGTACTTC. This sequence encodes CASSLGLGGSSYEQYF. The V and J genes are TRBV5-4 and TRBJ2-7; a possible D gene is TRBD2 (6 bases). The CDR3 consists of 16 residues. With 0 bases removed from V and 1 base from J, the gap between germline ends came to 14 bases. In germline, CDR1 is SGHNT, CDR2 YYREEE (reference sequence).

The chain joins TRBV27 to TRBJ1-6, with TRBD1 matching 10 bases. This CDR3 comprises 15 residues. Trimming at V came to 3 bases and at J to 14 bases, leaving 10 bases not matched to a gene. Germline values: CDR1 MNHEY, CDR2 SMNVEV (reference sequence). DNA for the CDR3: TGTGCCAGCAGTTTCCAGGGACAGGGGCGAAAGGCCCTCCACTTT. This translates into CASSFQGQGRKALHF.